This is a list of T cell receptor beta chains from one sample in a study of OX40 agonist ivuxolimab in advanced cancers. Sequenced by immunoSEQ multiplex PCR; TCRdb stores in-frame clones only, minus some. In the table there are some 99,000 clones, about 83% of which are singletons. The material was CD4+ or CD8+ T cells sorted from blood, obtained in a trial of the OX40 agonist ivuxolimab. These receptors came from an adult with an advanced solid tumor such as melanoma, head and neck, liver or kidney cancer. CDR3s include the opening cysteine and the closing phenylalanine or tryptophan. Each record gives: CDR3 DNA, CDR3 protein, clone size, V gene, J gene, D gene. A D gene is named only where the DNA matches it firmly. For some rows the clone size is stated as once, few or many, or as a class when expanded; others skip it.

TGTGCCAGCTCACCACCAGGGAGTGGGCCGCGGGATGAGCAGTTCTTC	CASSPPGSGPRDEQFF	once	TRBV18	TRBJ2-1	NA
TGTGCCAGCAGCAAGCGGGGGGGTAGCACAGATACGCAGTATTTT	CASSKRGGSTDTQYF	NA	TRBV5-4	TRBJ2-3	TRBD2
TGTGCCAGCTCACCTCGATCCACCTCAGAAAAACTGTTTTTT	CASSPRSTSEKLFF	NA	TRBV18	TRBJ1-4	NA
TGTGCCAGCAGCGAGGGACAGCTCTACAATTCACCCCTCCACTTT	CASSEGQLYNSPLHF	NA	TRBV5-4	TRBJ1-6	TRBD1
TGTGCCAGCAGTTTACGGACAGGGGGGGATGAAAAACTGTTTTTT	CASSLRTGGDEKLFF	NA	TRBV28	TRBJ1-4	TRBD1
TGCGCCAGCAGTTCAGCACTCACCGGGGAGCTGTTTTTT	CASSSALTGELFF	few	TRBV5-1	TRBJ2-2	NA
TGTGCCAGCAGCACGGACCAGGGACGGGAGTATTTT	CASSTDQGREYF	NA	TRBV6-5	TRBJ2-3	NA
TGTGCCAGCAGCGTAAGGGACACCATCTCCTACGAGCAGTACTTC	CASSVRDTISYEQYF	few	TRBV9	TRBJ2-7	NA
TGTGCCAGTAGTATAGGGTTTTTTCAGCCCCAGCATTTT	CASSIGFFQPQHF	few	TRBV19	TRBJ1-5	NA
TGTGCCAGCAGTGATCTAGCGGAAGAGACCCAGTACTTC	CASSDLAEETQYF	once	TRBV2	TRBJ2-5	TRBD2
TGTGCCAGCAGTCGTAGGAACACTGAAGCTTTCTTT	CASSRRNTEAFF	NA	TRBV6-1	TRBJ1-1	NA
TGTGCCATCAGTGACCCCACCGGGGGGGGATCTGAAGCTTTCTTT	CAISDPTGGGSEAFF	NA	TRBV10-3	TRBJ1-1	NA
TGTGCCAGCAGTTCAAGGGTGGGTCAGCCCCAGCATTTT	CASSSRVGQPQHF	NA	TRBV7-2	TRBJ1-5	NA
TGTGCCAGCAGCTATAATGGGGACGGAAATCAGCCCCAGCATTTT	CASSYNGDGNQPQHF	NA	TRBV28	TRBJ1-5	NA
TGTGCCAGCAGTGGGGGACAGGGGGCGTTGGAAACCCAGTACTTC	CASSGGQGALETQYF	NA	TRBV6-1	TRBJ2-5	TRBD1
TGTGCCAGCAGCTACCGGAGTTCCAGAGGAGATTACGAGCAGTACTTC	CASSYRSSRGDYEQYF	NA	TRBV7-3	TRBJ2-7	NA
TGTGCCAGCAGCCTGGGGCGGGGTATGGTCTATGAGCAGTTCTTC	CASSLGRGMVYEQFF	NA	TRBV7-2	TRBJ2-1	NA
TGTGCCAGCAGCAAAGCAGGGGGCTCCTACAATGAGCAGTTCTTC	CASSKAGGSYNEQFF	NA	TRBV21-1	TRBJ2-1	NA
TGTGCCAGTAGTATATCAGGGGAGAATCAGCCCCAGCATTTT	CASSISGENQPQHF	NA	TRBV19	TRBJ1-5	NA
TGTGCCAGCAGCTCCATGGGTCAGCCCCAGCATTTT	CASSSMGQPQHF	few	TRBV7-2	TRBJ1-5	NA
TGCGCCAGCAGCCAAAGAGCGTTCAAGGGCGGGGGGGAGACCCAGTACTTC	CASSQRAFKGGGETQYF	NA	TRBV4-3	TRBJ2-5	TRBD2
TGTGCCAGCAGTCTCCCCCCGGAGTACACAGATACGCAGTATTTT	CASSLPPEYTDTQYF	NA	TRBV2	TRBJ2-3	NA